These T cell receptor beta chains were read from a single sample in a study of blood T cell repertoires in COVID-19. TCRdb keeps only in-frame clones here, not all; method: immunoSEQ multiplex PCR. Of 150,000 to 200,000 clones in the sample, around nine tenths were seen once. Input material: peripheral blood. The receptors originated from a man between 18 and 29 years old with active or convalescent COVID-19. The CDR3 runs from the conserved cysteine through the conserved F or W. Each record gives: CDR3 length, clone size, V gene, D gene, J gene, CDR3 protein, CDR3 DNA. The D gene is left open where the match is weak. The size entry is marked missing in some rows and otherwise reads once, few, many or a size class.

15	few	TRBV5-5	-	TRBJ1-2	CASSLTGQSNYGYTF	TGTGCCAGCAGCTTGACTGGACAGAGTAACTATGGCTACACCTTC
14	-	TRBV11-3	TRBD2	TRBJ2-1	CASAREGGASEQFF	TGTGCCAGCGCGCGGGAGGGGGGGGCTAGTGAGCAGTTCTTC
10	once	TRBV7-9	-	TRBJ2-3	CASSLLSPYF	TGTGCCAGCAGCCTACTAAGTCCGTATTTT
14	-	TRBV2	TRBD2	TRBJ2-1	CASSEVLAGAEQFF	TGTGCCAGCAGTGAAGTACTAGCGGGGGCTGAGCAGTTCTTC
12	-	TRBV5-1	-	TRBJ1-1	CASSSPSTEAFF	TGCGCCAGCAGCTCCCCCAGCACTGAAGCTTTCTTT
13	-	TRBV10-3	-	TRBJ1-4	CAISDWGEKKLFF	TGTGCCATCAGTGACTGGGGGGAAAAAAAACTGTTTTTT
21	few	TRBV21-1	-	TRBJ1-5	CASSKDNPGAVAGYSNQPQHF	TGTGCCAGCAGCAAAGACAACCCAGGGGCTGTTGCTGGATATAGCAATCAGCCCCAGCATTTT
14	-	TRBV7-9	-	TRBJ1-6	CASSQDSMNSPLHF	TGTGCCAGCAGCCAGGACAGCATGAATTCACCCCTCCACTTT
14	-	TRBV6-5	-	TRBJ1-1	CASSYQVLNTEAFF	TGTGCCAGCAGTTACCAGGTTCTGAACACTGAAGCTTTCTTT
15	-	TRBV5-1	-	TRBJ1-1	CASSLATTGNTEAFF	TGCGCCAGCAGCTTAGCAACGACAGGGAACACTGAAGCTTTCTTT
10	-	TRBV20-1	-	TRBJ2-1	CSAKSGEQFF	TGCAGTGCAAAAAGCGGTGAGCAGTTCTTC
13	-	TRBV24-1	TRBD1	TRBJ1-5	CATQGESNQPQHF	TGTGCCACCCAGGGGGAGAGCAATCAGCCCCAGCATTTT
11	once	TRBV2	-	TRBJ1-2	CASSDRFGYTF	TGTGCCAGCAGTGACAGGTTTGGCTACACCTTC
16	-	TRBV5-4	TRBD2	TRBJ2-5	CASSDSGRVSWETQYF	TGTGCCAGCAGCGATAGCGGGAGGGTATCCTGGGAGACCCAGTACTTC
15	few	TRBV16	TRBD2	TRBJ2-5	CASSLRTSGEETQYF	TGTGCCAGCAGCTTGCGGACTAGCGGGGAAGAGACCCAGTACTTC
15	-	TRBV6-5	-	TRBJ1-1	CASSTEQGPKTEAFF	TGTGCCAGCAGTACCGAACAGGGTCCGAAGACTGAAGCTTTCTTT
14	-	TRBV21-1	-	TRBJ2-4	CASSKAAGLNIQYF	TGTGCCAGCAGCAAAGCGGCAGGGTTAAACATTCAGTACTTC
17	-	TRBV3-1/TRBV3-2	TRBD2	TRBJ2-3	CASSQDRASGCTDTQYF	TGTGCCAGCAGCCAAGATCGGGCTAGCGGGTGCACAGATACGCAGTATTTT
14	-	TRBV5-5	TRBD1	TRBJ1-2	CASSLGQGGYGYTF	TGTGCCAGCAGCTTGGGACAGGGTGGCTATGGCTACACCTTC
16	-	TRBV7-3	TRBD2	TRBJ2-1	CASSESGRDSYNEQFF	TGTGCCAGCAGCGAGAGCGGGAGGGACTCCTACAATGAGCAGTTCTTC
16	-	TRBV4-1	TRBD1	TRBJ1-6	CASSQEGGQGGSPLHF	TGCGCCAGCAGCCAAGAAGGAGGACAGGGAGGTTCACCCCTCCACTTT
16	-	TRBV15	TRBD2	TRBJ2-5	CATRREASGVLETQYF	TGTGCCACCAGGAGGGAGGCTAGCGGGGTTTTGGAGACCCAGTACTTC
16	few	TRBV28	TRBD1	TRBJ1-6	CASSSTQGTGRILLHF	TGTGCCAGCAGTTCTACCCAGGGGACAGGGAGGATTCTCCTCCACTTT
17	-	TRBV10-1	TRBD2	TRBJ2-3	CASSEFTSSGGLHTQYF	TGCGCCAGCAGTGAGTTTACTTCTAGCGGGGGGCTCCATACGCAGTATTTT
13	few	TRBV6-5	-	TRBJ1-1	CASETGGREEAFF	TGTGCCAGCGAAACGGGGGGCCGGGAAGAAGCTTTCTTT
15	-	TRBV19	-	TRBJ1-4	CASSILRETYEKLFF	TGTGCCAGTAGTATCCTGCGGGAGACTTATGAAAAACTGTTTTTT
15	-	TRBV2	-	TRBJ2-2	CASSEGRGNTGELFF	TGTGCCAGCAGTGAGGGCAGGGGAAACACCGGGGAGCTGTTTTTT
15	-	TRBV6-2/TRBV6-3	TRBD1	TRBJ2-5	CASSTPGQGVETQYF	TGTGCCAGCAGTACCCCGGGACAGGGTGTCGAGACCCAGTACTTC
17	-	TRBV23-1	-	TRBJ1-1	CASSHRRAQGLGTEAFF	TGCGCCAGCAGTCATCGAAGGGCCCAGGGACTAGGCACTGAAGCTTTCTTT
14	-	TRBV28	-	TRBJ1-1	CASSPGPFGGTAFF	TGTGCCAGCAGTCCGGGGCCCTTCGGGGGGACAGCTTTCTTT
15	-	TRBV5-5	-	TRBJ2-4	CASSLLSLAKNIQYF	TGTGCCAGCAGCTTGTTAAGCCTAGCCAAAAACATTCAGTACTTC
12	-	TRBV6-2/TRBV6-3	-	TRBJ2-5	CASSPPEETQYF	TGTGCCAGCAGTCCCCCGGAGGAGACCCAGTACTTC
11	-	TRBV11-2	TRBD1	TRBJ1-2	CASSAGGGYTF	TGTGCCAGCAGCGCAGGGGGCGGCTACACCTTC
14	-	TRBV10-1	TRBD1	TRBJ1-4	CASSPGTGPEKLFF	TGCGCCAGCAGCCCCGGGACAGGACCCGAAAAACTGTTTTTT
15	-	TRBV9	-	TRBJ1-3	CASSEGGGPGNTIYF	TGTGCCAGCAGCGAAGGGGGGGGCCCTGGAAACACCATATATTTT
14	once	TRBV19	-	TRBJ2-7	CASSTKTVTYEQYF	TGTGCCAGTAGTACTAAGACAGTGACCTACGAGCAGTACTTC
14	-	TRBV6-5	-	TRBJ1-1	CASSPRLGGTEAFF	TGTGCCAGCAGCCCGCGCCTCGGCGGCACTGAAGCTTTCTTT
16	-	TRBV7-2	TRBD2	TRBJ2-1	CASSLAGTSPYNEQFF	TGTGCCAGCAGCTTAGCGGGGACTAGCCCCTACAATGAGCAGTTCTTC
17	-	TRBV19	TRBD1	TRBJ1-2	CASSIHSGTGGTGGYTF	TGTGCCAGTAGCATTCATTCCGGGACAGGGGGAACGGGTGGCTACACCTTC
15	-	TRBV3-1/TRBV3-2	-	TRBJ2-2	CASSQDLRKAGELFF	TGTGCCAGCAGCCAAGATTTGAGGAAAGCCGGGGAGCTGTTTTTT
13	-	TRBV27	TRBD1	TRBJ1-2	CASSLGTAYGYTF	TGTGCCAGCAGTCTAGGGACAGCCTATGGCTACACCTTC
10	-	TRBV29-1	TRBD1	TRBJ1-1	CSVNNRGAFF	TGCAGCGTTAATAACAGGGGAGCTTTCTTT
13	-	TRBV19	-	TRBJ1-1	CASSMRRETEAFF	TGTGCCAGTAGTATGAGGAGGGAAACTGAAGCTTTCTTT
14	-	TRBV27	TRBD1	TRBJ1-5	CASSRTGYYQPQHF	TGTGCCAGCAGTCGGACAGGTTACTATCAGCCCCAGCATTTT
11	-	TRBV25-1	-	TRBJ1-3	CASRIGNTIYF	TGTGCCAGCAGAATAGGAAACACCATATATTTT
15	-	TRBV7-9	TRBD1	TRBJ2-1	CASSWDSISYNEQFF	TGTGCCAGCAGCTGGGACAGCATCTCCTACAATGAGCAGTTCTTC
15	-	TRBV7-2	-	TRBJ1-4	CASSLSRTALEKLFF	TGTGCCAGCAGCTTAAGCCGGACAGCCCTTGAAAAACTGTTTTTT
21	-	TRBV24-1	TRBD2	TRBJ2-2	CATSPRVGQHLAGAGTGELFF	TGTGCCACCAGCCCCCGGGTGGGACAGCACCTAGCGGGAGCTGGTACCGGGGAGCTGTTTTTT